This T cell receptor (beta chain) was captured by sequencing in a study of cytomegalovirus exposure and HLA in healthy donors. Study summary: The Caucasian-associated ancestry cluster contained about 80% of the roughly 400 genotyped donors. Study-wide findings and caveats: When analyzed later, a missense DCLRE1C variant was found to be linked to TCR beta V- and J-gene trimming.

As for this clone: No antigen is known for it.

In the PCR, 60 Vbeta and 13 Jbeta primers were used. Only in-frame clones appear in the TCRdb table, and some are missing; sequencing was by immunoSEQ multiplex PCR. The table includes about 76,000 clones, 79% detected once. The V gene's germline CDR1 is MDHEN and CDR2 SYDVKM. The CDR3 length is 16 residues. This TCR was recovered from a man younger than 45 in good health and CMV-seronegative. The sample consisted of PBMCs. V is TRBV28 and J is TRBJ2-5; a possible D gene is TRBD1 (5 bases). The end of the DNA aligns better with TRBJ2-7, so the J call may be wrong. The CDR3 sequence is CASSLNTGHWAYEQYF. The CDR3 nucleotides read TGTGCCAGCAGTTTAAATACAGGACATTGGGCCTACGAGCAGTACTTC.